The 17 T cell receptor beta chains below were found in one sample sequenced in a study of cytomegalovirus exposure and HLA in healthy donors. Profiling relied on immunoSEQ multiplex PCR, and the TCRdb table lists in-frame clones only, not all of them. In the table there are roughly 190,000 clones, about 83% of which are singletons. Sequenced input: PBMCs. The receptors derive from a woman in her late teens or twenties in good health and CMV-seronegative.

The chain joins TRBV5-1 to TRBJ1-4; the D is unclear. Germline values: CDR1 SGHRS, CDR2 YFSETQ. The CDR3 has 14 residues. Deletions cut 0 bases from V and 7 bases from J, with 10 bases between. The CDR3 reads CASSLGGRTEKLFF. The CDR3 DNA is TGCGCCAGCAGCTTGGGTGGGCGCACTGAAAAACTGTTTTTT.

The chain recombines TRBV7-2 with TRBJ2-3, with D uncertain. The CDR3 is 15 residues long. With 5 bases removed from V and 2 bases from J, the gap between germline ends came to 14 bases. Germline lookup yields CDR1 SGHTA and CDR2 FQGNSA. The CDR3, as DNA: TGTGCCAGCAGCACGTGGGCCCAACACACAGATACGCAGTATTTT. Its translation is CASSTWAQHTDTQYF. Complete variable domain (other parts from reference TRBV7-2 and TRBJ2-3): GAGVSQSPSNKVTEKGKDVELRCDPISGHTALYWYRQSLGQGLEFLIYFQGNSAPDKSGLPSDRFSAERTGGSVSTLTIQRTQQEDSAVYLCASSTWAQHTDTQYFGPGTRLTVL.

The chain joins TRBV4-1 to TRBJ2-2; D is perhaps TRBD2 (5 bases). Trimming took off 0 bases at V and 6 bases at J, with 11 bases between the two ends. Per the germline V gene, CDR1 is MGHRA and CDR2 is YSYEKL. CDR3 length: 15 residues. The chain's CDR3 is CASSQDRGPSGELFF. The CDR3 region has the DNA TGCGCCAGCAGCCAAGATCGGGGTCCGTCCGGGGAGCTGTTTTTT.

This sequence joins TRBV27 and TRBJ2-7; the D gene is possibly TRBD2 (6 bases). The CDR3 length is 15 residues. CDR1 MNHEY and CDR2 SMNVEV come from the germline V gene (reference sequence). Trimming shortened V by 3 bases and J by 0 bases, and 12 bases separated the two germline ends. This CDR3 reads CASSFSGVSSYEQYF. DNA of the CDR3: TGTGCCAGCAGTTTCTCGGGGGTCAGCTCCTACGAGCAGTACTTC.

This sequence joins TRBV14 and TRBJ2-7; D perhaps matches TRBD1 (5 bases). The ends were cut back, 4 bases at V and 5 bases at J, with 18 bases in the middle. CDR1 and CDR2 (germline): SGHDN, FVKESK. This CDR3 has 15 residues. The CDR3 bases are TGTGCCAGCAGCCTTAGTTCAGGGTGGTTTGACGAGCAGTACTTC. Amino acids: CASSLSSGWFDEQYF.

The rearrangement uses TRBV7-2 and TRBJ1-2, with 8 bases aligning to TRBD1. With 0 bases clipped from V and 8 bases from J, the junction kept 5 bases outside the gene matches. Germline V gene lookup returns CDR1 SGHTA and CDR2 FQGNSA. CDR3 size: 14 residues. CDR3 sequence reads: CASSLAQGARGYTF. The CDR3 DNA reads as TGTGCCAGCAGCTTAGCTCAGGGGGCGCGGGGCTACACCTTC.

The chain carries TRBV5-4 and TRBJ2-7; a weak D match, TRBD2 (5 bases). Germline V gene lookup returns CDR1 SGHNT and CDR2 YYREEE (reference sequence). The V end lost 0 bases, the J end lost 2 bases, and 18 bases lay between the germline ends. CDR3 length: 17 amino acids. CDR3 DNA: TGTGCCAGCAGCTTGGATCTGAGTGGCGGGCCGCCCTACGAGCAGTACTTC. Its protein is CASSLDLSGGPPYEQYF.

The chain recombines TRBV30 with TRBJ2-3, with D hard to call. The V end was cut by 2 bases, the J end by 0 bases, with 6 bases between. Germline V gene lookup returns CDR1 GTSNPN and CDR2 SVGIG (reference sequence). This CDR3 is 13 amino acids long. CDR3: CAWSMRSTDTQYF. The CDR3 DNA is TGTGCCTGGAGTATGAGAAGCACAGATACGCAGTATTTT.

This clone was observed a single time. The chain couples TRBV18 to TRBJ2-2, with 7 bases identical to TRBD1. The CDR3 sequence is 17 residues long. Looked up from germline, CDR1 is KGHSH and CDR2 is LQKENI. V shed 3 bases, J shed 0 bases, and the junction held 7 bases outside the gene matches. CDR3 region: CASSPTGTASNTGELFF. CDR3 nucleotides: TGTGCCAGCTCACCGACCGGGACAGCTTCGAACACCGGGGAGCTGTTTTTT.

The chain recombines TRBV7-9 with TRBJ1-1; 10 nucleotides align to TRBD1. The J segment lost 3 bases and the V segment lost 3 bases, leaving 4 bases of the junction unmatched. This CDR3 is built from 15 residues. From germline, CDR1 is SEHNR and CDR2 FQNEAQ (reference sequence). CDR3 protein: CASSFQTGGDTEAFF. DNA for the CDR3: TGTGCCAGCAGCTTCCAGACAGGGGGCGACACTGAAGCTTTCTTT.

The chain joins TRBV28 to TRBJ2-7; a possible D gene is TRBD1 (5 bases). The CDR3 consists of 13 residues. CDR1 is MDHEN, CDR2 SYDVKM, per germline. V shed 5 bases and J shed 1 base, with 9 bases lying between them. The chain's CDR3 is CASSPSGSYEQYF. CDR3 in DNA: TGTGCCAGCAGTCCCTCAGGGTCCTACGAGCAGTACTTC.

The chain combines TRBV27 with TRBJ1-6; TRBD1 might be the D (5 bases). CDR1 is MNHEY, CDR2 SMNVEV, per germline (reference sequence). Trimming left V 6 bases short and J 7 bases short, with 22 bases between. The CDR3 length is 17 residues. The CDR3 DNA follows: TGTGCCAGCAGAGGGGTGGTCCTTACTCGGGGGAATTCACCCCTCCACTTT. It specifies CASRGVVLTRGNSPLHF.

This clone is a singleton in its sample. The chain has TRBV4-1 and TRBJ2-2, with D tentatively TRBD1 (6 bases). This CDR3 spans 17 amino acids. Trimming cost V 3 bases and J 9 bases, with 23 bases left between them. Germline CDR1 MGHRA, CDR2 YSYEKL. Here the CDR3 reads CASSHAKTGPDIRELFF. DNA for the CDR3: TGCGCCAGCAGCCATGCTAAGACAGGACCTGACATCCGGGAGCTGTTTTTT.

The gene calls are TRBV7-2 and TRBJ2-7; 7 nucleotides line up with TRBD1. CDR1 is SGHTA, CDR2 FQGNSA, per germline. The CDR3 is 15 residues long. After removal of 5 bases from V and 2 bases from J, the junction contained 9 bases not matched to a gene. CDR3 sequence (DNA): TGTGCCAGCAGCACCCGACGACAGGGTACCTACGAGCAGTACTTC. Protein product: CASSTRRQGTYEQYF.

The chain joins TRBV10-3 to TRBJ1-5; unclear D gene. The CDR3 loop spans 13 amino acids. Germline assignment: CDR1 ENHRY and CDR2 SYGVKD. V was clipped by 2 bases and J by 3 bases, with 5 bases between them. The CDR3 sequence: CAISETVNQPQHF. The CDR3, as DNA: TGTGCCATCAGTGAGACAGTCAATCAGCCCCAGCATTTT.

The chain links TRBV27 to TRBJ2-1, with 12 nucleotides matching TRBD2. Germline V lookup: CDR1 MNHEY, CDR2 SMNVEV (reference sequence). This CDR3 has 13 amino acids. J was trimmed by 5 bases and V by 8 bases; bases with no gene match: 1. The CDR3 DNA reads TGTGCCAGCCGACTAGCGGGAGACAATGAGCAGTTCTTC. Translated, it gives CASRLAGDNEQFF.

The V gene is TRBV6-1, the J gene TRBJ2-5, with D maybe TRBD1 (5 bases). The CDR3 runs to 14 residues. V dropped 3 bases and J dropped 4 bases, with 12 bases sitting between them. Germline lookup yields CDR1 MNHNS and CDR2 SASEGT. Written as DNA, the CDR3 is TGTGCCAGCAGTGACCAGGGAAGGAGAGAGACCCAGTACTTC. Its translation is CASSDQGRRETQYF.